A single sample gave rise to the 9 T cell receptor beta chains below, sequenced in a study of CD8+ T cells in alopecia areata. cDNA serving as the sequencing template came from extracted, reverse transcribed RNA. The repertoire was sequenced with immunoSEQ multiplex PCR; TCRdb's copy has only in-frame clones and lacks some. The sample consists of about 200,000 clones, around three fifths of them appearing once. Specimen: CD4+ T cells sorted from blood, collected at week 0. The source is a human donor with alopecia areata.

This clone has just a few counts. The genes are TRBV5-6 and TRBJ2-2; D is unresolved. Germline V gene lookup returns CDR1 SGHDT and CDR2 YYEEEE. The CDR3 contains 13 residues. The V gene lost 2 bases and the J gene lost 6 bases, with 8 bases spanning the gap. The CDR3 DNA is TGTGCCAGCAGCTTTGAAAGGTCCGGGGAGCTGTTTTTT. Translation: CASSFERSGELFF.

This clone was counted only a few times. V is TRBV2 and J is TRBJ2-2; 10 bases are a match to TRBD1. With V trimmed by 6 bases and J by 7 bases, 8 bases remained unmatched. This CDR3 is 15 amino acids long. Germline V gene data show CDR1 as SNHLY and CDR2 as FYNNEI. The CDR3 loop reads CASSARQGAIGELFF. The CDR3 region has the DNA TGTGCCAGCAGCGCAAGACAGGGGGCGATCGGGGAGCTGTTTTTT.

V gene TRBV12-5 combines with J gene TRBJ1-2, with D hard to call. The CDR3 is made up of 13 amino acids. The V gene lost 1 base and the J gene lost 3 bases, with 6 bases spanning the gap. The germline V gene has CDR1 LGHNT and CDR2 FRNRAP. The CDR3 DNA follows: TGTGCTAGTGGTTTGGCGGGGTACTATGGCTACACCTTC. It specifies CASGLAGYYGYTF.

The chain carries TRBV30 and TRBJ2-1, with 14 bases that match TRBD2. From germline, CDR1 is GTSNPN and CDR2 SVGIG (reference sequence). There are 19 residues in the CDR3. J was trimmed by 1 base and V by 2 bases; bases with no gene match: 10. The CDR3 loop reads CAWSWGTSGSSNSYNEQFF. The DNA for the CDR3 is TGTGCCTGGAGTTGGGGGACTAGCGGGAGTAGTAATTCCTACAATGAGCAGTTCTTC.

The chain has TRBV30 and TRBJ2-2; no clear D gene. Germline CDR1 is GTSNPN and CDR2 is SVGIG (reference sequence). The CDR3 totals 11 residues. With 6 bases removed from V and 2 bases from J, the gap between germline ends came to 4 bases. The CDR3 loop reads CACQNTGELFF. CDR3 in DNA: TGTGCCTGCCAAAACACCGGGGAGCTGTTTTTT.

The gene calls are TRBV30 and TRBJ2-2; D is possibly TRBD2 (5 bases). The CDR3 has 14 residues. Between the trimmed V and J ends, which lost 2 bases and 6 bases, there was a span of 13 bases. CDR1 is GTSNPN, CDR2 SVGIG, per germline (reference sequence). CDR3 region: CAWSSGAVAGELFF. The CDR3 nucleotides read TGTGCCTGGAGTTCCGGAGCGGTGGCCGGGGAGCTGTTTTTT.

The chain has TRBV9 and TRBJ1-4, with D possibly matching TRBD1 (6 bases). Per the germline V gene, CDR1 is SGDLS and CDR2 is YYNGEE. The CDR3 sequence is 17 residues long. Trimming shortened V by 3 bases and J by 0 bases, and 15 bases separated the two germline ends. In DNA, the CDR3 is TGTGCCAGCAGCGGCCCTAGGACAGACCCAACTAATGAAAAACTGTTTTTT. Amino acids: CASSGPRTDPTNEKLFF. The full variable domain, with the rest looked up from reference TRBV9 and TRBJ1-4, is DSGVTQTPKHLITATGQRVTLRCSPRSGDLSVYWYQQSLDQGLQFLIQYYNGEERAKGNILERFSAQQFPDLHSELNLSSLELGDSALYFCASSGPRTDPTNEKLFFGSGTQLSVL.

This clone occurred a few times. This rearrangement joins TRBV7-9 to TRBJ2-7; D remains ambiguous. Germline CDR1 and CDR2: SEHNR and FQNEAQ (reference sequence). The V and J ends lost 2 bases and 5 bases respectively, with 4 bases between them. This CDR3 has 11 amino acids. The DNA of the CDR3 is TGTGCCAGCAGCTTAACAAACGAGCAGTACTTC. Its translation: CASSLTNEQYF. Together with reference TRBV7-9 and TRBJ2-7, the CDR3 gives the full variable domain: DTGVSQNPRHKITKRGQNVTFRCDPISEHNRLYWYRQTLGQGPEFLTYFQNEAQLEKSRLLSDRFSAERPKGSFSTLEIQRTEQGDSAMYLCASSLTNEQYFGPGTRLTVT.

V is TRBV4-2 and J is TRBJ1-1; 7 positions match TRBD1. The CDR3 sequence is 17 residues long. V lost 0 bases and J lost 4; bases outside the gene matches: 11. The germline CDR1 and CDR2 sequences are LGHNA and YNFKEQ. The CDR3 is CASSQDPGTTGTTEAFF. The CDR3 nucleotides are TGTGCCAGCAGCCAAGATCCTGGGACGACAGGGACCACTGAAGCTTTCTTT.